These 29 T cell receptor beta chains share one sample of origin, sequenced in a study of blood T cell repertoires in COVID-19. Produced via immunoSEQ multiplex PCR; TCRdb's table is partial and in-frame only. The sample yields over 60,000 clones, roughly 71% seen once. Source material: peripheral blood. Source of these receptors: a man aged 55 to 70 with COVID-19, enrolled during active disease.

The chain couples TRBV11-3 to TRBJ1-1, with 9 nucleotides matching TRBD1. The trim removed 5 bases at V and 4 bases at J, leaving 5 bases unmatched. This CDR3 comprises 14 residues. CDR1 SGHNT and CDR2 YENEEA come from the germline V gene. CDR3 in amino acids: CASSDRGVGTEAFF. The CDR3 region has the DNA TGTGCCAGCAGCGACAGGGGGGTGGGCACTGAAGCTTTCTTT.

With respect to this clone: The junction and the germline gene differ at one end; a read error may be behind it. The chain employs TRBV6-1 and TRBJ2-7; maybe TRBD1 (6 bases). The CDR3 is 12 amino acids. Per germline, CDR1 MNHNS and CDR2 SASEGT. This chain's CDR3 is CASSEADRHPTF. The DNA of the CDR3 is TGTGCCAGCAGTGAAGCGGACAGACACCCTACCTTC.

V and J are TRBV6-6 and TRBJ2-1; 9 bases agree with TRBD2. The V segment lost 6 bases and the J segment 8 bases; nucleotides outside the gene matches: 11. The CDR3 has 15 amino acids. Germline V lookup: CDR1 MNHNY, CDR2 SVGAGI (reference sequence). The CDR3 protein is CASSSYGTSFHEQFF. The CDR3 nucleotides are TGTGCCAGCAGCTCCTATGGGACTAGCTTCCATGAGCAGTTCTTC.

The chain combines TRBV18 with TRBJ1-1; 7 positions agree with TRBD1. This CDR3 spans 15 amino acids. CDR1 KGHSH and CDR2 LQKENI come from the germline V gene. The V gene end was trimmed by 5 bases and the J gene end by 2 bases; junction bases not matched to a gene: 8. In nucleotides, the CDR3 is TGTGCCAGCTCATCTCGACAGGGTATAAACACTGAAGCTTTCTTT. The encoded protein is CASSSRQGINTEAFF.

This clone has a handful of counts. The genes are TRBV18 and TRBJ2-7; TRBD2 agrees at 10 bases. Germline loops: CDR1 KGHSH, CDR2 LQKENI. The CDR3 has 14 residues. After removal of 6 bases from V and 3 bases from J, the junction contained 5 bases not matched to a gene. CDR3 coding DNA: TGTGCCAGCTCTCCCCAGCGGGGGGGCTACGAGCAGTACTTC. Translating gives CASSPQRGGYEQYF.

This chain links TRBV28 with TRBJ2-7, with 9 bases lining up with TRBD1. The CDR3 consists of 14 residues. The germline V gene has CDR1 MDHEN and CDR2 SYDVKM. With 4 bases clipped from V and 2 bases from J, the junction kept 3 bases outside the gene matches. CDR3 sequence: CASSSGQGTYEQYF. The CDR3 DNA reads as TGTGCCAGCAGTTCGGGACAGGGAACCTACGAGCAGTACTTC.

This chain joins TRBV29-1 and TRBJ2-3; maybe TRBD2 (6 bases). V lost 6 bases and J 0 bases, leaving 13 bases between the germline ends. This CDR3 has 14 amino acids. The germline gives CDR1 SQVTM, CDR2 ANQGSEA. DNA of the CDR3: TGCAGCGTCGCCCTTGGAGGGAGCACAGATACGCAGTATTTT. Translation gives CSVALGGSTDTQYF.

CDR3 sequence: CASSEGQYGNQPQHF. DNA of the CDR3: TGTGCCAGCAGCGAGGGACAGTATGGCAATCAGCCCCAGCATTTT. The gene calls are TRBV6-5 and TRBJ1-5; TRBD1 agrees at 7 bases. The CDR3 length is 15 residues. Germline V lookup: CDR1 MNHEY, CDR2 SVGAGI. V lost 6 bases, J lost 2 bases, and 7 bases stayed unmatched.

This clone has more than one count but fewer than ten. V is TRBV7-3 and J is TRBJ2-1; the match to TRBD2 covers 12 bases. Germline values: CDR1 SGHTA, CDR2 FQGTGA. With V trimmed by 5 bases and J by 7 bases, 3 bases remained unmatched. The CDR3 runs 14 residues. CDR3 nucleotide sequence: TGTGCCAGCAGCACAACTAGCGGGGGGAATGAGCAGTTCTTC. Amino acid sequence: CASSTTSGGNEQFF.

The chain links TRBV19 to TRBJ2-2, with TRBD2 identical over 9 bases. Trimming took 3 bases from V and 4 from J; bases not matched to a gene: 15. The length of the CDR3 is 19 residues. Germline V gene lookup returns CDR1 LNHDA and CDR2 SQIVND (reference sequence). The CDR3 reads CASSIRGASGAGPTGELFF. CDR3 DNA sequence: TGTGCCAGTAGTATTCGGGGGGCTAGCGGGGCGGGGCCCACCGGGGAGCTGTTTTTT.

The chain couples TRBV7-2 to TRBJ2-3; no clear D gene. The CDR3 spans 13 residues. Trimming cost V 1 base and J 1 base, with 3 bases left between them. Germline V gene sequence: CDR1 SGHTA, CDR2 FQGNSA. The CDR3 reads CASSLVGTDTQYF. CDR3 DNA: TGTGCCAGCAGCTTAGTAGGCACAGATACGCAGTATTTT.

The V call is TRBV5-4, the J call TRBJ1-1, with TRBD1 matching 11 bases. Germline assignment: CDR1 SGHNT and CDR2 YYREEE (reference sequence). The J segment lost 4 bases and the V segment lost 5 bases, leaving 10 bases of the junction unmatched. The length of the CDR3 is 16 residues. Here the CDR3 reads CASSSRTGGGITEAFF. The CDR3 bases are TGTGCCAGCAGTTCCAGGACAGGGGGCGGTATCACTGAAGCTTTCTTT.

The rearrangement links TRBV4-1 to TRBJ1-5; D perhaps matches TRBD1 (6 bases). The CDR3 spans 15 residues. CDR1 and CDR2 from the germline V gene are MGHRA and YSYEKL. Trimming left V 2 bases short and J 0 bases short, with 8 bases between. The CDR3 nucleotides read TGCGCCAGCAGCCAAATACAGGGTAGCAATCAGCCCCAGCATTTT. The encoded protein is CASSQIQGSNQPQHF.

This CDR3 reads CAWSVLRGSNTIYF. CDR3 DNA sequence: TGTGCCTGGAGTGTACTCAGGGGATCAAACACCATATATTTT. The rearrangement joins TRBV30 to TRBJ1-3, with D tentatively TRBD1 (6 bases). Germline V gene sequence: CDR1 GTSNPN, CDR2 SVGIG (reference sequence). Trimming took 0 bases from V and 6 from J, leaving 12 bases between them. This CDR3 spans 14 amino acids.

This clone was seen just once. V gene TRBV11-3 combines with J gene TRBJ2-3, with D perhaps matching TRBD2 (5 bases). The V gene's germline CDR1 is SGHNT and CDR2 YENEEA. CDR3 length: 16 amino acids. V dropped 3 bases and J dropped 2 bases, with 15 bases sitting between them. The CDR3 spells CASSFRAGVVTDTQYF. CDR3 sequence (DNA): TGTGCCAGCAGCTTTAGGGCCGGGGTCGTCACAGATACGCAGTATTTT.

This chain connects TRBV19 to TRBJ2-4; the match to TRBD1 covers 7 bases. Germline CDR1 reads LNHDA; CDR2 reads SQIVND (reference sequence). The CDR3 totals 13 residues. Unmatched junction bases numbered 5, after V lost 3 bases and J lost 9 bases. CDR3 residues: CASSIDRVGIQYF. The CDR3 DNA is TGTGCCAGTAGTATTGACAGGGTGGGCATTCAGTACTTC.

The chain employs TRBV5-6 and TRBJ1-1; D unresolved. This CDR3 is 12 amino acids long. CDR1 and CDR2 from the germline V gene are SGHDT and YYEEEE. The V gene lost 2 bases and the J gene lost 7 bases, with 9 bases spanning the gap. CDR3 bases: TGTGCCAGCAGCTTTGGCTCCCTTGAAGCTTTCTTT. Translating gives CASSFGSLEAFF.

The CDR3 sequence: CASTGGEQYF. CDR3 sequence (DNA): TGTGCCAGCACCGGGGGCGAGCAGTACTTC. The chain joins TRBV6-7 to TRBJ2-7; maybe TRBD2 (6 bases). TRBV6-7 carries the ORF label, with uncertain function. V was cut by 7 bases and J by 6 bases, with 7 bases left in between. The CDR3 totals 10 residues.

V gene TRBV18 combines with J gene TRBJ1-4, with D unclear. With 3 bases removed from V and 11 bases from J, the gap between germline ends came to 10 bases. In germline, CDR1 is KGHSH, CDR2 LQKENI. This CDR3 region has 12 residues. CDR3 in amino acids: CASSPMGTKLFF. The CDR3 region has the DNA TGTGCCAGCTCACCCATGGGCACGAAACTGTTTTTT.

This chain joins TRBV5-6 and TRBJ2-2; D perhaps matches TRBD2 (5 bases). This CDR3 has 14 residues. Per the germline V gene, CDR1 is SGHDT and CDR2 is YYEEEE. Trimming removed 4 bases from V and 2 bases from J, with 9 bases in between. CDR3 residues: CASSRTGNTGELFF. The CDR3 DNA sequence: TGTGCCAGCAGCCGGACGGGAAACACCGGGGAGCTGTTTTTT.

V and J are TRBV28 and TRBJ2-7; D is possibly TRBD1 (5 bases). The CDR3 spans 15 residues. Trimming removed 10 bases from V and 5 bases from J, with 24 bases in between. CDR1 is MDHEN, CDR2 SYDVKM, per germline. CDR3 residues: CATKQELTSFHEQYF. CDR3 coding DNA: TGTGCCACCAAACAGGAACTCACCTCTTTCCACGAGCAGTACTTC.

The chain employs TRBV9 and TRBJ2-7; weak D call: TRBD1 (6 bases). This CDR3 is built from 14 residues. Germline-derived CDR1 and CDR2 are SGDLS and YYNGEE. V was cut by 2 bases and J by 2 bases, with 11 bases left in between. The DNA of the CDR3 is TGTGCCAGCAGCGTGGACAGTGGACCCTACGAGCAGTACTTC. This codes for CASSVDSGPYEQYF.

This clone was picked up a small number of times. Here the CDR3 reads CASRGSGRVDSPLHF. The CDR3 nucleotides are TGTGCCAGTAGGGGGTCAGGCAGGGTTGATTCACCCCTCCACTTT. This chain uses TRBV19 with TRBJ1-6, with TRBD1 as a possible D gene (5 bases). Trimming took 6 bases from V and 8 from J, leaving 17 bases between them. The CDR3 is 15 amino acids. The germline V gene has CDR1 LNHDA and CDR2 SQIVND (reference sequence).

This clone occurred many times. V and J are TRBV5-1 and TRBJ1-1; possibly TRBD1 for D (5 bases). CDR1 and CDR2 (germline): SGHRS, YFSETQ. The V end lost 2 bases, the J end lost 1 base, and 12 bases lay between the germline ends. The CDR3 totals 15 residues. Written as DNA, the CDR3 is TGCGCCAGCAGCTTACAACCCGGACAGAACACTGAAGCTTTCTTT. Its translation is CASSLQPGQNTEAFF.

The chain has TRBV5-4 and TRBJ2-3, with D possibly being TRBD1 (7 bases). Germline CDR1 and CDR2: SGHNT and YYREEE (reference sequence). The CDR3 is 16 residues long. Deletions cut 0 bases from V and 4 bases from J, with 15 bases between. The CDR3 sequence is CASSLGGVRGADTQYF. The CDR3 region has the DNA TGTGCCAGCAGCTTGGGAGGTGTCAGGGGGGCAGATACGCAGTATTTT.

V usage is TRBV2 and J usage is TRBJ2-5, with 9 bases that match TRBD1. The CDR3 runs to 17 residues. Germline V gene lookup returns CDR1 SNHLY and CDR2 FYNNEI. With V trimmed by 8 bases and J by 5 bases, 18 bases remained unmatched. Here the CDR3 reads CASLRYTDRGSRETQYF. The DNA of the CDR3 is TGTGCCAGCCTACGCTACACCGACAGGGGGAGTAGGGAGACCCAGTACTTC.

This rearrangement joins TRBV4-2 to TRBJ2-5; 13 bases are a match to TRBD2. After removal of 6 bases from V and 1 base from J, the junction contained 2 bases not matched to a gene. The CDR3 totals 15 residues. Per germline, CDR1 LGHNA and CDR2 YNFKEQ. CDR3 loop: CASSRTSGGQETQYF. Here the CDR3 DNA reads TGTGCCAGCAGTAGGACTAGCGGGGGCCAAGAGACCCAGTACTTC.

CDR3 nucleotides: TGTGCCAGCAGTTTTGGGGGGGAGGTTTTGGAGCAGTACTTC. It specifies CASSFGGEVLEQYF. V usage is TRBV27 and J usage is TRBJ2-7; 7 nucleotides line up with TRBD2. This CDR3 has 14 residues. V gave up 3 bases and J gave up 7 bases; unmatched junction bases: 9. Germline values: CDR1 MNHEY, CDR2 SMNVEV (reference sequence).

The chain recombines TRBV20-1 with TRBJ2-7; 8 bases map to TRBD2. Per germline, CDR1 DFQATT and CDR2 SNEGSKA (reference sequence). The ends lost 3 bases at V and 5 bases at J; junction bases unmatched: 15. CDR3 length equals 16 residues. CDR3 sequence (DNA): TGCAGTGCTAGTAACGCCCCCACCGGGAGGGTAAACGAGCAGTACTTC. This gives the protein CSASNAPTGRVNEQYF.